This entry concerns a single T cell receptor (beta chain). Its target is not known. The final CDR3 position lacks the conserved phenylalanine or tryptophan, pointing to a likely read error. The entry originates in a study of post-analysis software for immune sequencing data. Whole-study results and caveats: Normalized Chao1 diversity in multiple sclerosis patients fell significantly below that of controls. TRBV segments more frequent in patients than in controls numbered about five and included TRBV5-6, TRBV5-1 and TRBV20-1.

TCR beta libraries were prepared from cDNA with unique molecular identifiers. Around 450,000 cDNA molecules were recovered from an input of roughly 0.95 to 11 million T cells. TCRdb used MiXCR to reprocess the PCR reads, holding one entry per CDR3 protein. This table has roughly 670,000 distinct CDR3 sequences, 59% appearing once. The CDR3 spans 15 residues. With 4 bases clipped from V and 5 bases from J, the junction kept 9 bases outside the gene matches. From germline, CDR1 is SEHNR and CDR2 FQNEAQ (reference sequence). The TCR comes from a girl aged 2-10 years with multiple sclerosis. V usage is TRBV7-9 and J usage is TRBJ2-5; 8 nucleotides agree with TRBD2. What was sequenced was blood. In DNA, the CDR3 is TGTGCCAGCAGCTCGAGCGGGAGCCAGTGGGAGACCCAGTACGTC. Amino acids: CASSSSGSQWETQYV.